One and the same sample provided the 20 T cell receptor beta chains below, sequenced in a study of radiation and T cells in renal cell carcinoma. Sample time point: blood 4 weeks post-SBRT, at nephrectomy. Specified treatment: 15 Gy SBRT to primary tumor, nephrectomy 4 weeks later. Clones were read by immunoSEQ multiplex PCR, and TCRdb kept only the in-frame ones, dropping some. The table shows more than 120,000 clones, with 70% to 90% occurring only once. Sequenced here: blood, sampled from a patient whose treatment included radiotherapy and nephrectomy. These receptors were collected from a woman aged 50 to 60 with renal cell carcinoma.

This chain links TRBV6-7 with TRBJ2-7, with TRBD2 matching over 12 bases. TRBV6-7 has ORF status, its function being uncertain. V shed 2 bases and J 2 bases; nucleotides not matched to a gene: 4. The CDR3 sequence is 16 residues long. As DNA, the CDR3 is TGTGCCAGCAGTTACGGACTAGCGGGAACCCCCTACGAGCAGTACTTC. Protein sequence: CASSYGLAGTPYEQYF.

The V call is TRBV7-2, the J call TRBJ2-3, with D possibly TRBD2 on 5 matching bases. V lost 4 bases and J lost 3, with 11 bases in between. CDR3 length: 14 amino acids. CDR1 SGHTA and CDR2 FQGNSA come from the germline V gene. CDR3 DNA sequence: TGTGCCAGCAGCTCTATGGGAGCGACAGATACGCAGTATTTT. This encodes CASSSMGATDTQYF.

This clone was seen more than once but under ten times. The rearrangement uses TRBV27 and TRBJ1-6; D remains unclear. The germline V and J ends were trimmed by 3 bases and 10 bases, with 10 bases remaining between them. This CDR3 is 13 amino acids long. Looked up from germline, CDR1 is MNHEY and CDR2 is SMNVEV (reference sequence). In DNA, the CDR3 is TGTGCCAGCAGTTTGATCTCGTACTCACCCCTCCACTTT. Its translation: CASSLISYSPLHF.

The rearrangement links TRBV6-1 to TRBJ2-7, with D possibly called TRBD1 or TRBD2 (5 bases each). V dropped 7 bases and J dropped 6 bases, with 16 bases sitting between them. Germline V CDR1 and CDR2: MNHNS, SASEGT. This CDR3 has 13 residues. This CDR3 reads CASTTQGGTEQYF. Written as DNA, the CDR3 is TGTGCCAGCACAACGCAGGGTGGGACCGAGCAGTACTTC.

The J gene is TRBJ2-7, the V gene TRBV29-1; the match to TRBD1 covers 8 bases. Germline V gives CDR1 SQVTM, CDR2 ANQGSEA. This CDR3 has 13 amino acids. Trimming cost V 6 bases and J 4 bases; bases outside gene matches: 8. CDR3 sequence reads: CSVPGQGRYEQYF. The CDR3, as DNA: TGCAGCGTCCCTGGACAGGGAAGGTACGAGCAGTACTTC.

The chain links TRBV5-4 to TRBJ2-1; 8 bases map to TRBD2. The germline V gene encodes CDR1 SGHNT and CDR2 YYREEE (reference sequence). V shed 4 bases, J shed 3 bases, and the junction held 12 bases outside the gene matches. The CDR3 runs to 17 residues. In nucleotides, the CDR3 is TGTGCCAGCAGCCAGAATGCCGGGGGGGGAAGCTACAATGAGCAGTTCTTC. As protein: CASSQNAGGGSYNEQFF. Full variable domain (missing parts from reference TRBV5-4 and TRBJ2-1): ETGVTQSPTHLIKTRGQQVTLRCSSQSGHNTVSWYQQALGQGPQFIFQYYREEENGRGNFPPRFSGLQFPNYSSELNVNALELDDSALYLCASSQNAGGGSYNEQFFGPGTRLTVL.

Written as DNA, the CDR3 is TGTGCCAGCAGCGTAGAGTATGAATTGAACACTGAAGCTTTCTTT. This encodes CASSVEYELNTEAFF. The chain joins TRBV9 to TRBJ1-1, with D unclear. The CDR3 is 15 residues long. V was clipped by 0 bases and J by 0 bases, with 9 bases between them. Germline CDR1 is SGDLS and CDR2 is YYNGEE.

V is TRBV10-3 and J is TRBJ1-5; D is unclear. Trimming removed 4 bases at V and 3 bases at J, with 13 bases between. CDR3 length equals 15 residues. CDR1 is ENHRY, CDR2 SYGVKD, per germline. CDR3 protein: CAISGNGSLNQPQHF. The CDR3 DNA follows: TGTGCCATCAGTGGGAACGGCAGCCTCAATCAGCCCCAGCATTTT.

The V call is TRBV5-1, the J call TRBJ2-1, with 10 bases aligning to TRBD1. The germline V gene encodes CDR1 SGHRS and CDR2 YFSETQ. The CDR3 runs to 17 residues. V was pared by 2 bases and J by 4 bases, with 9 bases of the junction left unmatched. The CDR3 DNA reads TGCGCCAGCAGCTTCGCATCCGGGACAGGGGAATACAATGAGCAGTTCTTC. Translation gives CASSFASGTGEYNEQFF.

The rearrangement joins TRBV12-5 to TRBJ1-5; 7 positions match TRBD1. The germline CDR1 and CDR2 sequences are LGHNT and FRNRAP. The CDR3 spans 16 residues. V gave up 1 base and J gave up 5 bases; unmatched junction bases: 8. The DNA for the CDR3 is TGTGCTAGTGGTTTGGCCCCGACAGGGCCACATCAGCCCCAGCATTTT. Residues: CASGLAPTGPHQPQHF.

This clone has more than one count but fewer than ten. The rearrangement uses TRBV18 and TRBJ1-4; tentative D call: TRBD1 (6 bases). This CDR3 has 14 amino acids. V lost 2 bases and J 7 bases, leaving 11 bases between the germline ends. Germline V lookup: CDR1 KGHSH, CDR2 LQKENI. The CDR3 bases are TGTGCCAGCTCACCAGAGACAGGTGGTGAAAAACTGTTTTTT. Amino acids: CASSPETGGEKLFF. The full variable domain, in which reference TRBV18 and TRBJ1-4 provide the parts outside the CDR3, is NAGVMQNPRHLVRRRGQEARLRCSPMKGHSHVYWYRQLPEEGLKFMVYLQKENIIDESGMPKERFSAEFPKEGPSILRIQQVVRGDSAAYFCASSPETGGEKLFFGSGTQLSVL.

This rearrangement joins TRBV5-1 to TRBJ2-3; D perhaps matches TRBD1 (7 bases). Germline assignment: CDR1 SGHRS and CDR2 YFSETQ. Trimming removed 4 bases at V and 3 bases at J, with 12 bases between. This CDR3 is built from 14 residues. This chain's CDR3 is CASSGGTATDTQYF. As DNA, the CDR3 is TGCGCCAGCAGCGGGGGGACAGCAACAGATACGCAGTATTTT.

This clone was recorded only once. The chain uses TRBV19 and TRBJ1-3, with TRBD1 as a possible D gene (6 bases). Germline CDR1 is LNHDA and CDR2 is SQIVND (reference sequence). The V and J ends lost 5 bases and 0 bases respectively, with 17 bases between them. The CDR3 is 17 residues long. The CDR3 sequence: CASSPFGQFYSGNTIYF. CDR3 sequence (DNA): TGTGCCAGTAGTCCTTTTGGACAGTTTTACTCTGGAAACACCATATATTTT.

With regard to this clone: Relative to the germline gene, one junction end is altered; a read error may explain this. This sequence joins TRBV6-1 and TRBJ1-2; no clear D gene. The CDR3 covers 12 residues. The V gene's germline CDR1 is MNHNS and CDR2 SASEGT. The CDR3 nucleotides are TGTGCCAGCAGTCCCCCCCAGCGCCAAAGGGCCTTC. Amino acid sequence: CASSPPQRQRAF.

The genes are TRBV9 and TRBJ1-4; D is unclear. Trimming shortened V by 0 bases and J by 6 bases, and 12 bases separated the two germline ends. CDR3 length: 15 amino acids. Germline assignment: CDR1 SGDLS and CDR2 YYNGEE. This CDR3 reads CASSVALTEDEKLFF. In nucleotides, the CDR3 is TGTGCCAGCAGCGTAGCTCTTACTGAGGATGAAAAACTGTTTTTT.

This sequence joins TRBV29-1 and TRBJ2-4; perhaps D is TRBD1 or TRBD2 (5 bases each). V lost 7 bases to trimming and J lost 9 bases, with 16 bases between them. Germline V lookup: CDR1 SQVTM, CDR2 ANQGSEA. There are 12 residues in the CDR3. The chain's CDR3 is CSADPGGGIQYF. CDR3 nucleotide sequence: TGCAGCGCCGATCCAGGTGGGGGCATTCAGTACTTC.

The rearrangement uses TRBV7-2 and TRBJ1-3, with D unclear. This CDR3 region has 15 residues. Trimming removed 3 bases from V and 0 bases from J, with 9 bases in between. The germline V gene has CDR1 SGHTA and CDR2 FQGNSA. CDR3 sequence (DNA): TGTGCCAGCAGCTTTAACAGCCACTCTGGAAACACCATATATTTT. It encodes CASSFNSHSGNTIYF. The whole variable domain, remainder taken from reference TRBV7-2 and TRBJ1-3, is GAGVSQSPSNKVTEKGKDVELRCDPISGHTALYWYRQSLGQGLEFLIYFQGNSAPDKSGLPSDRFSAERTGGSVSTLTIQRTQQEDSAVYLCASSFNSHSGNTIYFGEGSWLTVV.

This clone was observed a handful of times. The chain carries TRBV5-4 and TRBJ1-1, with D hard to call. V lost 0 bases and J lost 0, with 6 bases in between. Germline CDR1 reads SGHNT; CDR2 reads YYREEE (reference sequence). The CDR3 runs 14 residues. The DNA for the CDR3 is TGTGCCAGCAGCTTGGGTACATTGAACACTGAAGCTTTCTTT. This sequence encodes CASSLGTLNTEAFF.

The chain combines TRBV29-1 with TRBJ1-2, with unresolved D. Germline CDR1 is SQVTM and CDR2 is ANQGSEA. CDR3 length equals 12 residues. V shed 7 bases and J shed 8 bases, with 17 bases lying between them. CDR3 protein: CSAEGPQQGYTF. For the CDR3, the DNA is TGCAGCGCGGAGGGCCCCCAACAGGGCTACACCTTC.

The V gene is TRBV4-1, the J gene TRBJ1-5; D uncertain. Trimming shortened V by 0 bases and J by 6 bases, and 6 bases separated the two germline ends. The CDR3 length is 13 residues. Looked up from germline, CDR1 is MGHRA and CDR2 is YSYEKL. CDR3 DNA sequence: TGCGCCAGCAGCCAAGATCGGGCTCAGCCCCAGCATTTT. Residues: CASSQDRAQPQHF.